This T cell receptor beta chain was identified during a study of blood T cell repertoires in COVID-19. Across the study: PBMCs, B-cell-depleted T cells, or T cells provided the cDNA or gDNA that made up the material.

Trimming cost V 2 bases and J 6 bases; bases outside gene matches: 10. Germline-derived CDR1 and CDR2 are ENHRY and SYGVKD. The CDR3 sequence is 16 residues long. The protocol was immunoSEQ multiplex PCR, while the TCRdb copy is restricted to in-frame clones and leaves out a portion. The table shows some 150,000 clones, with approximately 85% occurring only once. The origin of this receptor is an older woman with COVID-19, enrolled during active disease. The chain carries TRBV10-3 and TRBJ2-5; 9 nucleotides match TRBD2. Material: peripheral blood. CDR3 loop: CAISEEPAGGLKTQYF. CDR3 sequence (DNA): TGTGCCATCAGTGAGGAACCAGCGGGGGGCCTAAAGACCCAGTACTTC.